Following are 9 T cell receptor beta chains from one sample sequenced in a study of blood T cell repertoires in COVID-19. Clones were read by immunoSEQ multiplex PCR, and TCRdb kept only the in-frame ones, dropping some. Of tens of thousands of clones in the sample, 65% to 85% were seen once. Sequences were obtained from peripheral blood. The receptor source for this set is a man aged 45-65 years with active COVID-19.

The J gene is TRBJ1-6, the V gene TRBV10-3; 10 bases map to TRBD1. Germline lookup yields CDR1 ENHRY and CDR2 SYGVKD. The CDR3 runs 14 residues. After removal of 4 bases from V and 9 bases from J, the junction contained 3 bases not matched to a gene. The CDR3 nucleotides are TGTGCCATCAGTGGTCGGGACAGGGGTTCACCCCTCCACTTT. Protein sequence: CAISGRDRGSPLHF.

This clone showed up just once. The CDR3 is CASRQGARSYNSPLHF. The CDR3 region has the DNA TGTGCCAGCCGTCAGGGGGCTCGTTCCTATAATTCACCCCTCCACTTT. The V gene is TRBV18, the J gene TRBJ1-6; TRBD1 matches 8 bases. The CDR3 runs 16 residues. V shed 8 bases and J 1 base; nucleotides not matched to a gene: 7. In germline, CDR1 is KGHSH, CDR2 LQKENI.

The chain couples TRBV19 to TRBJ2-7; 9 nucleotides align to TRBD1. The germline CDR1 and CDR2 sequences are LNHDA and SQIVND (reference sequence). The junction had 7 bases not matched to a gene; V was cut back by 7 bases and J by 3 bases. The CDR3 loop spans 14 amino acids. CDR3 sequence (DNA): TGTGCCAGTACCCCCGGGACAGGGCTCTACGAGCAGTACTTC. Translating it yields CASTPGTGLYEQYF.

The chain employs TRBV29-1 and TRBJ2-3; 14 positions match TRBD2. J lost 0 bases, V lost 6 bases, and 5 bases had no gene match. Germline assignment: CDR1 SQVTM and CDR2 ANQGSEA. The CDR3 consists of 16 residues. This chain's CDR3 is CSVQGLAGASTDTQYF. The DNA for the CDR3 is TGCAGCGTCCAGGGACTAGCGGGGGCTAGCACAGATACGCAGTATTTT.

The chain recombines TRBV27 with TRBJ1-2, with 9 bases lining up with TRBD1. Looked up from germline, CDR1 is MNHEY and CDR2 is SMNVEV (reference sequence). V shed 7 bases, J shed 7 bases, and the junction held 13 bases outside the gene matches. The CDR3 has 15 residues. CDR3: CASTGGTTGGSGYTF. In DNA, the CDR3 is TGTGCCAGCACAGGGGGGACCACAGGGGGCAGTGGCTACACCTTC.

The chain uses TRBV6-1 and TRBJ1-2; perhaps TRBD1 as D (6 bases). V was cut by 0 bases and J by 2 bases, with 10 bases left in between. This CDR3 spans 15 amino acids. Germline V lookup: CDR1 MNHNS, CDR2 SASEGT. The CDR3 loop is CASSEATGANYGYTF. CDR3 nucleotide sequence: TGTGCCAGCAGTGAAGCGACAGGCGCGAACTATGGCTACACCTTC.

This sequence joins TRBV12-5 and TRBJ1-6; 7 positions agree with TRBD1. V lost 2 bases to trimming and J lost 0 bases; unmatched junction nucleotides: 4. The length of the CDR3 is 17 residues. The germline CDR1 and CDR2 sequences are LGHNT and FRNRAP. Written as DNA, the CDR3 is TGTGCTAGTGGTTTGCAGACAGGGAGCTCCTATAATTCACCCCTCCACTTT. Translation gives CASGLQTGSSYNSPLHF.

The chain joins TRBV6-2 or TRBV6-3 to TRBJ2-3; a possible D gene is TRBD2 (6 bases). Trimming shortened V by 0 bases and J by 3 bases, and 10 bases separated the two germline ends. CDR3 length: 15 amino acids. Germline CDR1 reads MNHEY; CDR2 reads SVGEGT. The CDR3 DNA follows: TGTGCCAGCAGTTACTCCCGACTAGGGACAGATACGCAGTATTTT. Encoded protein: CASSYSRLGTDTQYF.

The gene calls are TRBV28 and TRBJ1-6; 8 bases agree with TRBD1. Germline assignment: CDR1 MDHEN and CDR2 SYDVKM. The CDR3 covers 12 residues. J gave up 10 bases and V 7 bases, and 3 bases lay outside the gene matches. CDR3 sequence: CASTGGGSPLHF. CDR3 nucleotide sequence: TGTGCCAGCACAGGGGGCGGATCACCCCTCCACTTT.